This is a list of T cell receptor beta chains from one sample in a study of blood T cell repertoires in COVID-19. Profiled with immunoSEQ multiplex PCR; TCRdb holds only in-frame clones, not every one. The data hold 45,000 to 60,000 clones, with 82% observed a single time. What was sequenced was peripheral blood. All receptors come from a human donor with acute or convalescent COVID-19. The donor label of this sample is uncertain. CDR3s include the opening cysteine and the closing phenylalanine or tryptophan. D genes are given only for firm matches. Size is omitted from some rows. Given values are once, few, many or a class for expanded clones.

CDR3aa: CASSLVGQIRGTRNSPLHF
CDR3nt: TGCGCCAGCAGCTTGGTAGGACAGATTAGAGGGACGAGGAATTCACCCCTCCACTTT
len: 19
abundance: NA
d_gene: NA
v_gene: TRBV5-1
j_gene: TRBJ1-6

CDR3aa: CASSQDTGRNQPQHF
CDR3nt: TGCGCCAGCAGCCAAGATACAGGACGGAATCAGCCCCAGCATTTT
len: 15
abundance: NA
d_gene: NA
v_gene: TRBV4-3
j_gene: TRBJ1-5

CDR3aa: CASSSSGGPSYEQYF
CDR3nt: TGTGCCAGCAGTTCTAGCGGGGGCCCCTCCTACGAGCAGTACTTC
len: 15
abundance: NA
d_gene: TRBD2
v_gene: TRBV28
j_gene: TRBJ2-7

CDR3aa: CASSTNRAGAEAFF
CDR3nt: TGTGCCAGTAGCACTAATCGGGCGGGCGCTGAAGCTTTCTTT
len: 14
abundance: NA
d_gene: NA
v_gene: TRBV19
j_gene: TRBJ1-1

CDR3aa: CASSINPSGSTEQYF
CDR3nt: TGTGCCAGTAGTATAAATCCTAGCGGGAGTACCGAGCAGTACTTC
len: 15
abundance: NA
d_gene: TRBD2
v_gene: TRBV19
j_gene: TRBJ2-7

CDR3aa: CASNGQGNTEAFF
CDR3nt: TGTGCCAGTAATGGGCAGGGCAACACTGAAGCTTTCTTT
len: 13
abundance: NA
d_gene: NA
v_gene: TRBV19
j_gene: TRBJ1-1

CDR3aa: CASSPTDQETQYF
CDR3nt: TGTGCCAGCAGCCCGACAGACCAAGAGACCCAGTACTTC
len: 13
abundance: NA
d_gene: NA
v_gene: TRBV5-4
j_gene: TRBJ2-5

CDR3aa: CASSQDWTGGADTQYF
CDR3nt: TGCGCCAGCAGCCAAGACTGGACAGGGGGCGCAGATACGCAGTATTTT
len: 16
abundance: NA
d_gene: TRBD1
v_gene: TRBV4-1
j_gene: TRBJ2-3

CDR3aa: CASSLMGGATNEKLFF
CDR3nt: TGCGCCAGCAGCTTGATGGGGGGTGCAACTAATGAAAAACTGTTTTTT
len: 16
abundance: NA
d_gene: NA
v_gene: TRBV5-1
j_gene: TRBJ1-4

CDR3aa: CASSLARDSREQYF
CDR3nt: TGTGCCAGCAGCTTAGCCCGGGACAGCCGCGAGCAGTACTTC
len: 14
abundance: NA
d_gene: TRBD1
v_gene: TRBV7-9
j_gene: TRBJ2-7

CDR3aa: CSVLLQGDTYEQYF
CDR3nt: TGCAGCGTACTCCTCCAGGGTGATACCTACGAGCAGTACTTC
len: 14
abundance: few
d_gene: NA
v_gene: TRBV29-1
j_gene: TRBJ2-7

CDR3aa: CASSMESGRSYEQYF
CDR3nt: TGTGCCAGTAGTATGGAGAGCGGGAGGTCCTACGAGCAGTACTTC
len: 15
abundance: NA
d_gene: TRBD2
v_gene: TRBV19
j_gene: TRBJ2-7

CDR3aa: CASSESTPRANTEAFF
CDR3nt: TGTGCCAGCAGTGAATCCACTCCTCGAGCGAACACTGAAGCTTTCTTT
len: 16
abundance: NA
d_gene: NA
v_gene: TRBV6-1
j_gene: TRBJ1-1

CDR3aa: CASSLGTMDEQYF
CDR3nt: TGTGCCAGCAGCTTAGGGACAATGGACGAGCAGTACTTC
len: 13
abundance: NA
d_gene: NA
v_gene: TRBV7-2
j_gene: TRBJ2-7

CDR3aa: CASRLPRKETQYF
CDR3nt: TGTGCCAGCAGACTTCCGAGAAAAGAGACCCAGTACTTC
len: 13
abundance: NA
d_gene: NA
v_gene: TRBV7-9
j_gene: TRBJ2-5

CDR3aa: CASSSQFDQPQHF
CDR3nt: TGTGCCAGCAGCTCACAATTCGATCAGCCCCAGCATTTT
len: 13
abundance: NA
d_gene: NA
v_gene: TRBV7-9
j_gene: TRBJ1-5

CDR3aa: CASSYGGVHSYEQYF
CDR3nt: TGTGCCAGCAGTTACGGGGGCGTACATTCCTACGAGCAGTACTTC
len: 15
abundance: NA
d_gene: NA
v_gene: TRBV6-2/TRBV6-3
j_gene: TRBJ2-7

CDR3aa: CASSPSYEAFF
CDR3nt: TGTGCCAGCAGTCCCAGTTATGAAGCTTTCTTT
len: 11
abundance: NA
d_gene: NA
v_gene: TRBV28
j_gene: TRBJ1-1

CDR3aa: CASSLAPELAYEQYF
CDR3nt: TGTGCCAGCAGCTTAGCGCCTGAATTAGCCTACGAGCAGTACTTC
len: 15
abundance: NA
d_gene: NA
v_gene: TRBV11-1
j_gene: TRBJ2-7

CDR3aa: CASSGDNYEQYF
CDR3nt: TGTGCCAGCAGCGGGGACAACTACGAGCAGTACTTC
len: 12
abundance: NA
d_gene: NA
v_gene: TRBV12-3/TRBV12-4
j_gene: TRBJ2-7

CDR3aa: CASSSRLAGVGNEQFF
CDR3nt: TGTGCCAGCAGTTCACGACTAGCGGGAGTAGGCAATGAGCAGTTCTTC
len: 16
abundance: NA
d_gene: TRBD2
v_gene: TRBV7-2
j_gene: TRBJ2-1

CDR3aa: CASSQASASGRRTDTQYF
CDR3nt: TGCGCCAGCAGCCAAGCTTCTGCTAGCGGGAGACGCACAGATACGCAGTATTTT
len: 18
abundance: few
d_gene: TRBD2
v_gene: TRBV4-3
j_gene: TRBJ2-3

CDR3aa: CASSRSGDTEAFF
CDR3nt: TGTGCCAGCAGCCGATCAGGGGACACTGAAGCTTTCTTT
len: 13
abundance: NA
d_gene: NA
v_gene: TRBV7-8
j_gene: TRBJ1-1

CDR3aa: CASSFSVKGETQYF
CDR3nt: TGTGCCAGCAGCTTCTCCGTGAAGGGGGAGACCCAGTACTTC
len: 14
abundance: NA
d_gene: NA
v_gene: TRBV5-5
j_gene: TRBJ2-5

CDR3aa: CASSQPGQAEAFF
CDR3nt: TGTGCCAGCAGCCAGCCGGGACAGGCTGAAGCTTTCTTT
len: 13
abundance: NA
d_gene: TRBD1
v_gene: TRBV5-4
j_gene: TRBJ1-1

CDR3aa: CAWSPYAAVDEKLFF
CDR3nt: TGTGCCTGGAGTCCCTATGCGGCGGTGGATGAAAAACTGTTTTTT
len: 15
abundance: NA
d_gene: NA
v_gene: TRBV30
j_gene: TRBJ1-4

CDR3aa: CASRGTGKDEQYF
CDR3nt: TGTGCCAGCAGAGGGACAGGGAAGGACGAGCAGTACTTC
len: 13
abundance: NA
d_gene: TRBD1
v_gene: TRBV6-5
j_gene: TRBJ2-7

CDR3aa: CASSQDLGAYGYTF
CDR3nt: TGTGCCAGCAGCCAAGATCTGGGGGCATATGGCTACACCTTC
len: 14
abundance: NA
d_gene: NA
v_gene: TRBV4-2
j_gene: TRBJ1-2

CDR3aa: CASSLGRTGGNSPLHF
CDR3nt: TGTGCCAGCAGCTTAGGGAGGACAGGGGGGAATTCACCCCTCCACTTT
len: 16
abundance: NA
d_gene: TRBD1
v_gene: TRBV28
j_gene: TRBJ1-6

CDR3aa: CASTERLGRTEAFF
CDR3nt: TGTGCCAGCACCGAGAGGTTGGGGCGGACTGAAGCTTTCTTT
len: 14
abundance: NA
d_gene: NA
v_gene: TRBV7-2
j_gene: TRBJ1-1

CDR3aa: CASSFDSNTGELFF
CDR3nt: TGTGCCAGCAGCTTCGACAGTAACACCGGGGAGCTGTTTTTT
len: 14
abundance: NA
d_gene: NA
v_gene: TRBV7-9
j_gene: TRBJ2-2

CDR3aa: CASSQDQAFLNTGELFF
CDR3nt: TGCGCCAGCAGCCAAGATCAGGCGTTTTTGAACACCGGGGAGCTGTTTTTT
len: 17
abundance: NA
d_gene: NA
v_gene: TRBV4-1
j_gene: TRBJ2-2

CDR3aa: CASSPGADNSPLHF
CDR3nt: TGTGCCAGCTCACCGGGGGCGGATAATTCACCCCTCCACTTT
len: 14
abundance: NA
d_gene: NA
v_gene: TRBV18
j_gene: TRBJ1-6

CDR3aa: CASSSPRDRYSGANVLTF
CDR3nt: TGCGCCAGCAGCTCGCCACGGGACAGGTACTCTGGGGCCAACGTCCTGACTTTC
len: 18
abundance: NA
d_gene: TRBD1
v_gene: TRBV5-1
j_gene: TRBJ2-6

CDR3aa: CASSQGWGLSGNTIYF
CDR3nt: TGTGCCAGCAGCCAGGGGTGGGGCCTCTCTGGAAACACCATATATTTT
len: 16
abundance: NA
d_gene: NA
v_gene: TRBV5-4
j_gene: TRBJ1-3

CDR3aa: CASSPDSFYGYTF
CDR3nt: TGTGCCAGCAGTCCGGACAGCTTCTATGGCTACACCTTC
len: 13
abundance: NA
d_gene: NA
v_gene: TRBV6-5
j_gene: TRBJ1-2

CDR3aa: CASSLTGYTEAFF
CDR3nt: TGTGCCAGCAGTTTAACAGGATACACTGAAGCTTTCTTT
len: 13
abundance: NA
d_gene: NA
v_gene: TRBV27
j_gene: TRBJ1-1

CDR3aa: CASSLAPGPTGELFF
CDR3nt: TGTGCCAGCAGCTTAGCGCCAGGGCCCACCGGGGAGCTGTTTTTT
len: 15
abundance: NA
d_gene: NA
v_gene: TRBV7-9
j_gene: TRBJ2-2

CDR3aa: CASSLLGSYNEQFF
CDR3nt: TGTGCCAGCAGCCTTCTAGGATCCTACAATGAGCAGTTCTTC
len: 14
abundance: once
d_gene: NA
v_gene: TRBV14
j_gene: TRBJ2-1

CDR3aa: CASTGVSPLHF
CDR3nt: TGTGCCAGCACAGGGGTCTCACCCCTCCACTTT
len: 11
abundance: once
d_gene: NA
v_gene: TRBV5-8
j_gene: TRBJ1-6